A single T cell receptor beta chain is shown here with its context. Its cognate antigen is unknown. Per germline, CDR1 MDHEN and CDR2 SYDVKM. The CDR3 is 15 residues long. The V and J ends lost 2 bases and 6 bases respectively, with 14 bases between them. Sequenced material consisted of expressed TCRB transcripts (all of the isolated RNA was reverse transcribed). The method was immunoSEQ multiplex PCR; TCRdb's version includes in-frame clones alone and lacks a portion of them. The sample shows more than 85,000 clones, approximately 39% of them seen only once. Central memory, naive, regulatory and stem cell-like memory CD4+ cells were sorted by CD45RO/CCR7/CD25/CD127/CD95/CD27. This entry is derived from a study of beta chain features in type 1 diabetes. Regarding the study as a whole: Type 1 diabetes patients had VDJ junctions that carried fewer insertions and more deletions. The study found that naive, central memory and Treg TCRB repertoires appeared more similar in patients than in healthy donors.

The clonotype originates from a woman aged 18-29 years in good health. The chain employs TRBV28 and TRBJ1-5; D is possibly TRBD1 (5 bases). The sample was stem cell memory CD4+ T cells from blood. Here the CDR3 DNA reads TGTGCCAGCAGTTTAAAGGGGATCGCAATTCAGCCCCAGCATTTT. This gives the protein CASSLKGIAIQPQHF.